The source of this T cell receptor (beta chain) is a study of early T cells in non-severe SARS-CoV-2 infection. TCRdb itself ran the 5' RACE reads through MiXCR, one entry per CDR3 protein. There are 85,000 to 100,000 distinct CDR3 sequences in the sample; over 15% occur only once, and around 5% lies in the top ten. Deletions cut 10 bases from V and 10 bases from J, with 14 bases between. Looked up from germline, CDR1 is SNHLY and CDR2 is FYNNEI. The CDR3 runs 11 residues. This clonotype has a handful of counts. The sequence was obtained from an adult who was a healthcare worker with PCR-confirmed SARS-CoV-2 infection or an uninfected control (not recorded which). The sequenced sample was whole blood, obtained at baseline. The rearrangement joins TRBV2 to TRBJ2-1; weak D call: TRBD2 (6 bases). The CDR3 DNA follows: TGTGCCACTTCAACCGGACTAGAGCAGTTCTTC. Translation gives CATSTGLEQFF.